A selection of T cell receptor beta chains follows, all from one sample in a study of cytomegalovirus exposure and HLA in healthy donors. Clones were read by immunoSEQ multiplex PCR, and TCRdb kept only the in-frame ones, dropping some. The repertoire holds 77,000 or so clones, with around three quarters as singletons. Sequencing input: PBMCs. The receptors were gathered from a woman aged 40 to 50 in good health and CMV-seronegative. Both conserved end residues are part of each CDR3. Fields, in order: J gene, V gene, D gene, clone size, CDR3 protein, CDR3 DNA. D genes are given only for firm matches. Where a row states a size, it is once, few, many or the class of an expanded clone; other rows omit it.

>TRBJ1-4|TRBV20-1|TRBD1|NA
CSVGQYEKLFF
TGCAGTGTGGGACAGTATGAAAAACTGTTTTTT
>TRBJ2-6|TRBV30|TRBD1|NA
CAWSVDRGWSGANVLTF
TGTGCCTGGAGTGTAGACAGGGGTTGGTCTGGGGCCAACGTCCTGACTTTC
>TRBJ2-3|TRBV27|TRBD2|NA
CASSLLAGVADTQYF
TGTGCCAGCAGTTTGCTAGCGGGAGTAGCAGATACGCAGTATTTT
>TRBJ1-2|TRBV30|NA|NA
CAWSLAPGGYTF
TGTGCCTGGAGTCTGGCCCCGGGGGGCTACACCTTC
>TRBJ1-1|TRBV28|NA|NA
CASGGRNAFF
TGTGCCAGCGGAGGACGGAACGCTTTCTTT
>TRBJ2-1|TRBV12-5|TRBD2|NA
CASGLGLAGSSYNEQFF
TGTGCTAGTGGTTTGGGTCTAGCGGGGAGCTCCTACAATGAGCAGTTCTTC
>TRBJ2-1|TRBV6-5|NA|few
CASSYSSGLTYNEQFF
TGTGCCAGCAGTTACTCGTCTGGACTCACCTACAATGAGCAGTTCTTC
>TRBJ1-2|TRBV29-1|NA|NA
CSAPGYYGYTF
TGCAGCGCCCCAGGATACTATGGCTACACCTTC
>TRBJ2-1|TRBV27|TRBD2|NA
CASRWSGSFDNEQFF
TGTGCCAGCAGATGGAGCGGGAGTTTCGACAATGAGCAGTTCTTC
>TRBJ2-3|TRBV5-1|TRBD2|NA
CAGRGGTSGRNTQYF
TGCGCCGGGAGGGGGGGGACTAGCGGGAGGAATACGCAGTATTTT
>TRBJ1-1|TRBV5-1|NA|NA
CASSPHRGPNTEAFF
TGCGCCAGCAGCCCCCACCGAGGGCCGAACACTGAAGCTTTCTTT
>TRBJ2-1|TRBV28|NA|NA
CASSPRGGSYNEQFF
TGTGCCAGCAGCCCCCGAGGAGGCTCCTACAATGAGCAGTTCTTC
>TRBJ2-1|TRBV28|TRBD2|NA
CASSLAGEGTEQFF
TGTGCCAGCAGTCTAGCGGGAGAAGGGACTGAGCAGTTCTTC
>TRBJ2-5|TRBV11-2|NA|NA
CASSLGVRREETQYF
TGTGCCAGCAGCTTAGGAGTCAGACGGGAAGAGACCCAGTACTTC
>TRBJ2-4|TRBV11-2|TRBD1|NA
CASSQDRAADIQYF
TGTGCCAGCAGCCAGGACAGGGCCGCGGACATTCAGTACTTC
>TRBJ1-2|TRBV10-3|TRBD1|NA
CAISEWDRGNYGYTF
TGTGCCATCAGTGAGTGGGACAGGGGTAACTATGGCTACACCTTC
>TRBJ2-7|TRBV5-1|TRBD1|NA
CASSSLGTGTYEQYF
TGCGCCAGCAGCTCCTTAGGGACAGGGACCTACGAGCAGTACTTC
>TRBJ1-1|TRBV10-3|NA|few
CAIRDPGMGTEAFF
TGTGCCATCAGGGACCCCGGGATGGGGACTGAAGCTTTCTTT
>TRBJ2-1|TRBV6-6|TRBD2|NA
CASSQSGGNNNEQFF
TGTGCCAGCAGCCAAAGCGGGGGAAATAACAATGAGCAGTTCTTC
>TRBJ1-5|TRBV5-1|TRBD1|NA
CASSLTGGGQPQHF
TGCGCCAGCAGCCTGACAGGGGGCGGCCAGCCCCAGCATTTT
>TRBJ1-4|TRBV18|NA|NA
CASSPGQGRNRNEKLFF
TGTGCCAGCTCACCCGGTCAGGGGCGTAACCGGAATGAAAAACTGTTTTTT
>TRBJ1-1|TRBV6-1|TRBD1|few
CASRTTGGKPEAFF
TGTGCCAGCAGGACCACAGGGGGCAAACCTGAAGCTTTCTTT
>TRBJ2-2|TRBV7-9|TRBD1|NA
CASSKAGTGNTGELFF
TGTGCCAGCAGCAAGGCCGGGACAGGGAACACCGGGGAGCTGTTTTTT
>TRBJ1-1|TRBV7-7|NA|NA
CASSLAEGLEAFF
TGTGCTAGCAGCTTAGCGGAGGGGCTTGAAGCTTTCTTT
>TRBJ1-3|TRBV30|TRBD1|NA
CAWWGQRGRNTIYF
TGTGCCTGGTGGGGACAGAGGGGAAGAAACACCATATATTTT
>TRBJ2-7|TRBV2|NA|NA
CASKRNDGTYEQYF
TGTGCCAGCAAGAGGAACGATGGCACCTACGAGCAGTACTTC
>TRBJ2-7|TRBV28|NA|NA
CASSSSTASYEQYF
TGTGCCAGCAGTTCGTCCACAGCCTCCTACGAGCAGTACTTC
>TRBJ1-5|TRBV28|NA|NA
CASSWRRNNQPQHF
TGTGCCAGCAGTTGGAGACGGAACAATCAGCCCCAGCATTTT
>TRBJ1-4|TRBV28|NA|NA
CASSLQGANEKLFF
TGTGCCAGCAGTTTACAAGGGGCTAATGAAAAACTGTTTTTT
>TRBJ1-1|TRBV19|NA|few
CASSFVNTEAFF
TGTGCCAGTAGTTTCGTGAACACTGAAGCTTTCTTT
>TRBJ1-1|TRBV27|TRBD1|NA
CASRDRAGAFF
TGTGCCAGCAGAGACAGGGCCGGAGCTTTCTTT
>TRBJ2-1|TRBV27|NA|NA
CASSLEGGEQFF
TGTGCCAGCAGTTTAGAGGGCGGGGAGCAGTTCTTC
>TRBJ2-1|TRBV7-7|TRBD1|NA
CASSLGRGRKTYNEQFF
TGTGCTAGCAGCTTGGGCAGGGGGCGCAAGACCTACAATGAGCAGTTCTTC
>TRBJ2-2|TRBV7-2|TRBD2|NA
CASSFSSGYEGELFF
TGTGCCAGCAGCTTTTCTAGCGGGTACGAGGGGGAGCTGTTTTTT
>TRBJ1-1|TRBV7-9|TRBD1|once
CASSLGDRGPNTEAFF
TGTGCCAGCAGCTTGGGGGACAGGGGTCCCAACACTGAAGCTTTCTTT